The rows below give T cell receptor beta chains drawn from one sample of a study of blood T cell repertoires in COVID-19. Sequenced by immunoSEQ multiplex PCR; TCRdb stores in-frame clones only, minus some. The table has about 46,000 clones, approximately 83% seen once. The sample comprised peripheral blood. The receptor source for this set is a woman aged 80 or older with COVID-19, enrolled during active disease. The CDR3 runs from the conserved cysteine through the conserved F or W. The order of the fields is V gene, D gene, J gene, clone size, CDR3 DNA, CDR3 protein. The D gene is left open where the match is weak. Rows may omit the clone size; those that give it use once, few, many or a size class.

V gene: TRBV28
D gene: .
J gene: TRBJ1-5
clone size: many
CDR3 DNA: TGTGCCAGCAGTACACTGTTTGGGGAAACAGGCCAGCCCCAGCATTTT
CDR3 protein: CASSTLFGETGQPQHF

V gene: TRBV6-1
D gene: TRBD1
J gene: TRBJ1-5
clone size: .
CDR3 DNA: TGTGCCAGCAGTGGAGCGACAGGGCCCTATAGCAATCAGCCCCAGCATTTT
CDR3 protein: CASSGATGPYSNQPQHF

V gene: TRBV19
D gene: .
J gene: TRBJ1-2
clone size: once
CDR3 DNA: TGTGCCAGTTTATCCCGGAGGGCAGAAGGCTACACCTTC
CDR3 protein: CASLSRRAEGYTF

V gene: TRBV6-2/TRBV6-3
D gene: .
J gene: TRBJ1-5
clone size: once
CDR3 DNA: TGTGCCAGCAGCCGCGGACAGTCCAATCAGCCCCAGCATTTT
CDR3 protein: CASSRGQSNQPQHF

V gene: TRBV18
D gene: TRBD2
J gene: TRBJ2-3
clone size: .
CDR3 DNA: TGTGCCAGCTCACCCTCCTCTCCTAGCGGGACAGATACGCAGTATTTT
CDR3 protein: CASSPSSPSGTDTQYF

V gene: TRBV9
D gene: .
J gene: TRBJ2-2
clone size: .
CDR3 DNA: TGTGCCAGCAGCGCCAAACGACATCGGAACACCGGGGAGCTGTTTTTT
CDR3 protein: CASSAKRHRNTGELFF

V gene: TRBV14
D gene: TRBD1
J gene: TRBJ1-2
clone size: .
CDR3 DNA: TGTGCCAGCAGCCAAGCCTCGGGGACAGGGACCCTCTATGGCTACACCTTC
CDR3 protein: CASSQASGTGTLYGYTF

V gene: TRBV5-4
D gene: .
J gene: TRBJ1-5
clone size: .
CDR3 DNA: TGTGCCAGCAGCTTGGGCGGAAGCAATCAGCCCCAGCATTTT
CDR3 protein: CASSLGGSNQPQHF

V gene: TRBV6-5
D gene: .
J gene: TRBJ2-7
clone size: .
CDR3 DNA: TGTGCCAGCAGTTATGGTTCGGCGGAGTCCTACGAGCAGTACTTC
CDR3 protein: CASSYGSAESYEQYF

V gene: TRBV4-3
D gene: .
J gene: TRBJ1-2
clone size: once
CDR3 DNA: TGCGCCAGCAGCCAAGAGAACAGCCCTAACTATGGCTACACCTTC
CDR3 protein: CASSQENSPNYGYTF

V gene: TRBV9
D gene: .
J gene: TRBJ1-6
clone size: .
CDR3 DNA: TGTGCCAGCAGCGTAGCTGCAGGGTCCAATTCACCCCTCCACTTT
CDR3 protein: CASSVAAGSNSPLHF